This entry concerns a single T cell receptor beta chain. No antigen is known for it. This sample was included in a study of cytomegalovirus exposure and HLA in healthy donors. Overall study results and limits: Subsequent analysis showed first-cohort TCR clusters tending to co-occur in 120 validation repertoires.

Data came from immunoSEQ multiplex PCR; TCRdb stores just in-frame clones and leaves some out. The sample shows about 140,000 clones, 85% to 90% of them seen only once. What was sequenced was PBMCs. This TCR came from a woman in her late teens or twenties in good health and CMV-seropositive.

The CDR3 sequence is CATSVKGTGNHEQFF. DNA of the CDR3: TGTGCCACCAGCGTCAAGGGGACAGGGAACCATGAGCAGTTCTTC. The rearrangement joins TRBV15 to TRBJ2-1, with TRBD1 identical over 9 bases. Germline V gene lookup returns CDR1 LNHNV and CDR2 YYDKDF (reference sequence). The junction had 10 bases not matched to a gene; V was cut back by 5 bases and J by 8 bases. The CDR3 covers 15 residues.